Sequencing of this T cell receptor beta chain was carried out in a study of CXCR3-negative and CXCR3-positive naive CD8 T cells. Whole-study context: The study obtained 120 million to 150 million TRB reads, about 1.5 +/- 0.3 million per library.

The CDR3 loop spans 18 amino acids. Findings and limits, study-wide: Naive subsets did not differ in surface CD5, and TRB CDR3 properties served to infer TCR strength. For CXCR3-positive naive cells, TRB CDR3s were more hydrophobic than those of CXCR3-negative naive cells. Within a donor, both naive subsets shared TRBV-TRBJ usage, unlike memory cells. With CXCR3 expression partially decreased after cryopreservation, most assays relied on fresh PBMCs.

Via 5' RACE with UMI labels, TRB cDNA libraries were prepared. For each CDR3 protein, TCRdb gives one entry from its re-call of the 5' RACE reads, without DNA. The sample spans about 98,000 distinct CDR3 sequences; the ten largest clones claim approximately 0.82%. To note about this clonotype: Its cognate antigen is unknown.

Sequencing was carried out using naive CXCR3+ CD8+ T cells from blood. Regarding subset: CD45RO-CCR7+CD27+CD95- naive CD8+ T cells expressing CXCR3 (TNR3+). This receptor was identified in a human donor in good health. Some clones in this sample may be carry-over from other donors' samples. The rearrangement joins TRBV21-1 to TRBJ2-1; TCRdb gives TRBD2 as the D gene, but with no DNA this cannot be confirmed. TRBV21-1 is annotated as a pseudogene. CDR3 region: CASSNSSLPGGSVNEQFF.